The present T cell receptor (beta chain) was sequenced within a study of blood T cell repertoires in COVID-19. Germline values: CDR1 MNHEY, CDR2 SMNVEV (reference sequence). The germline V and J ends were trimmed by 8 bases and 1 base, with 14 bases remaining between them. The CDR3 contains 14 residues. Some clones are missing from TCRdb's copy, which holds only in-frame ones; the method was immunoSEQ multiplex PCR. The data hold around 150,000 clones, with about nine tenths observed a single time. This TCR came from a young man with COVID-19, enrolled during active disease. The gene calls are TRBV27 and TRBJ1-1; no firm D call. The sequenced sample was peripheral blood. The CDR3 protein is CASSLQLSNTEAFF. As DNA, the CDR3 is TGTGCCAGCTCCCTACAGCTTTCGAACACTGAAGCTTTCTTT.